This T cell receptor (beta chain) appears in the sequencing data of a study of CXCR3-negative and CXCR3-positive naive CD8 T cells. Study findings and constraints: Naive cells that were CXCR3-positive had more hydrophobic TRB CDR3s (compared with CXCR3-negative naive cells).

The V gene's germline CDR1 is SNHLY and CDR2 FYNNEI. CDR3 length: 14 residues. The method, 5' RACE with UMI labels, was used to prepare the TRB cDNA libraries. With the 5' RACE reads reprocessed, TCRdb shows one record per CDR3 protein and no DNA. The data show around 130,000 distinct CDR3 sequences, and the top ten clones hold around 0.54%. With respect to this clonotype: No antigen is known for it.

This TCR was recovered from a human donor in good health. Some clones in this sample may be carry-over from other donors' samples. The sequencing input was naive CXCR3+ CD8+ T cells from blood. Indicated subset: CD45RO-CCR7+CD27+CD95- naive CD8+ T cells expressing CXCR3 (TNR3+). The chain uses TRBV2 and TRBJ2-7; the D gene TCRdb calls, TRBD2, cannot be checked with no DNA. CDR3 protein: CASSEVGRDYEQYF.